This entry describes one T cell receptor (beta chain). The antigen is undetermined. TCRdb processed the RT-PCR reads anew with MiXCR; each CDR3 protein has one entry. The data show about 500,000 distinct CDR3 sequences, over 10% seen once. There are 14 residues in the CDR3. Germline-derived CDR1 and CDR2 are SGHTA and FQGNSA. With 1 base removed from V and 7 bases from J, the gap between germline ends came to 13 bases. These data come from a study of response to subunit inactivated influenza vaccine. Broader study findings: Researchers suggested that each seasonal influenza vaccination recruits few new T cells.

The receptor was derived from a man aged 45-65 years who received an inactivated influenza vaccine. The source material was PBMCs from blood, sampled roughly 45 days after vaccination. This chain links TRBV7-2 with TRBJ2-5; D not resolved. This chain's CDR3 is CASSLGKALGTQYF. The CDR3 bases are TGTGCCAGCAGCTTAGGGAAGGCCCTGGGGACCCAGTACTTC.